The T cell receptor (beta chain) under discussion was sequenced for a study of CD8 T cells in Susac syndrome. Trimming pared 4 bases from V and 10 bases from J, leaving 20 bases between. Germline-derived CDR1 and CDR2 are ENHRY and SYGVKD. This CDR3 is built from 15 residues. Those who served as multiple sclerosis controls were treatment-naive patients with stable or active relapsing-remitting disease. Isolation of CD8+ and CD4+ T cells was performed negatively, whereas enrichment of TEMRA cells was done by FACS. Random hexamers were used to reverse transcribe roughly 0.45 to 1 ug of RNA. It was immunoSEQ multiplex PCR that amplified TCR beta CDR3 across 54 Vbeta and 13 Jbeta. TCRdb used MiXCR to reprocess the immunoSEQ multiplex PCR reads, holding one entry per CDR3 protein. The sample yields under 200,000 distinct CDR3 sequences, roughly 95% seen once.

This TCR came from a human donor with multiple sclerosis. Sequencing was performed on CD8+ T cells from PBMCs. The chain links TRBV10-3 to TRBJ2-1; D remains ambiguous. CDR3 sequence: CAISVLARGVGEQFF. CDR3 coding DNA: TGTGCCATCAGTGTGCTCGCAAGAGGAGTTGGCGAGCAGTTCTTC.